The 17 T cell receptor beta chains reported below all come from one sample, sequenced in a study of glioma-infiltrating T cells after dendritic cell vaccination. Time point defined: after dendritic cell vaccination, including at tumor progression/relapse. Generated by immunoSEQ multiplex PCR, the TCRdb table keeps only in-frame clones and is missing some. The table lists tens of thousands of clones, 89% of them singletons. The source material was blood, sampled after dendritic cell vaccination. These TCRs come from a human donor with glioblastoma.

The V gene is TRBV28, the J gene TRBJ1-2; a possible D gene is TRBD1 (6 bases). The CDR3 is made up of 16 amino acids. The germline V and J ends were trimmed by 4 bases and 2 bases, with 17 bases remaining between them. CDR1 and CDR2 (germline): MDHEN, SYDVKM. CDR3 region: CASSSLKADRNYGYTF. The CDR3, as DNA: TGTGCCAGCAGTTCCCTCAAGGCGGACAGAAACTATGGCTACACCTTC.

V usage is TRBV5-6 and J usage is TRBJ1-5; tentatively, D is TRBD1 (6 bases). The CDR3 is 15 amino acids. V gave up 4 bases and J gave up 2 bases, with 13 bases separating them. Germline CDR1 SGHDT, CDR2 YYEEEE. The CDR3 protein is CASSRRQEGNQPQHF. The CDR3 DNA reads as TGTGCCAGCAGCCGTAGACAGGAGGGCAATCAGCCCCAGCATTTT.

The V gene is TRBV30, the J gene TRBJ2-5, with 12 bases fitting TRBD1. Trimming at V came to 1 base and at J to 5 bases, leaving 5 bases not matched to a gene. Germline values: CDR1 GTSNPN, CDR2 SVGIG (reference sequence). The CDR3 totals 15 residues. CDR3 in amino acids: CAWSEGTGGWETQYF. In DNA form, the CDR3 reads TGTGCCTGGAGTGAAGGGACAGGGGGCTGGGAGACCCAGTACTTC.

The V call is TRBV14, the J call TRBJ2-1, with 10 bases lining up with TRBD2. The CDR3 has 15 residues. J lost 4 bases, V lost 5 bases, and 5 bases had no gene match. Germline loops: CDR1 SGHDN, CDR2 FVKESK. The CDR3 nucleotides are TGTGCCAGCAGCTTTCTGACTAGCGGGTACAATGAGCAGTTCTTC. Encoded protein: CASSFLTSGYNEQFF.

This clone was detected once. The chain couples TRBV30 to TRBJ1-6; TRBD1 agrees at 8 bases. Germline CDR1 reads GTSNPN; CDR2 reads SVGIG (reference sequence). This CDR3 contains 13 residues. V dropped 4 bases and J dropped 7; count of bases not matched to a gene: 3. CDR3 coding DNA: TGTGCCTGGACCGGGACAGGAAATTCACCCCTCCACTTT. Its translation: CAWTGTGNSPLHF. Combining the CDR3 with reference TRBV30 and TRBJ1-6 gives the whole variable domain SQTIHQWPATLVQPVGSPLSLECTVEGTSNPNLYWYRQAAGRGLQLLFYSVGIGQISSEVPQNLSASRPQDRQFILSSKKLLLSDSGFYLCAWTGTGNSPLHFGNGTRLTVT.

The chain couples TRBV4-3 to TRBJ2-3; weak D call: TRBD2 (6 bases). The CDR3 length is 13 residues. With 5 bases removed from V and 0 bases from J, the gap between germline ends came to 6 bases. Germline values: CDR1 LGHNA, CDR2 YSLEER. CDR3 bases: TGCGCCAGCAGCGGGACTAGCACAGATACGCAGTATTTT. This translates into CASSGTSTDTQYF.

The chain joins TRBV15 to TRBJ1-4, with a possible D match to TRBD1 (5 bases). V was clipped by 0 bases and J by 8 bases, with 16 bases between them. The CDR3 is 16 residues long. Germline V lookup: CDR1 LNHNV, CDR2 YYDKDF (reference sequence). Here the CDR3 DNA reads TGTGCCACCAGCAGAGAGACAGATCCCAGTGTGGAAAAACTGTTTTTT. Its protein product is CATSRETDPSVEKLFF.

The chain links TRBV28 to TRBJ2-5, with 7 bases that match TRBD2. Judging by the DNA end, TRBJ2-7 fits better; the J call may be wrong. The CDR3 contains 15 residues. Germline-derived CDR1 and CDR2 are MDHEN and SYDVKM. The CDR3 region has the DNA TGTGCCAGCAGTCGCATTGCGGGGAGGGCTTACGAGCAGTACTTC. The encoded protein is CASSRIAGRAYEQYF.

The chain employs TRBV29-1 and TRBJ2-3; 7 positions match TRBD2. The CDR3 runs to 15 residues. J was trimmed by 6 bases and V by 4 bases; bases with no gene match: 13. Germline-derived CDR1 and CDR2 are SQVTM and ANQGSEA. The CDR3 nucleotides are TGCAGCGTTGTTCAGCGGGACCCTAAGGGGGATACGCAGTATTTT. Translating it yields CSVVQRDPKGDTQYF.

V usage is TRBV25-1 and J usage is TRBJ2-1, with 10 bases matching TRBD1. Trimming cost V 4 bases and J 6 bases; bases outside gene matches: 6. Germline loops: CDR1 MGHDK, CDR2 SYGVNS. This CDR3 has 15 amino acids. DNA of the CDR3: TGTGCCAGCAGTGTGACAGGGGGCCGAATCAATGAGCAGTTCTTC. Its protein product is CASSVTGGRINEQFF.

This clone was detected only a few times. The chain joins TRBV10-1 to TRBJ2-3, with TRBD2 identical over 8 bases. This CDR3 region has 16 residues. The ends lost 2 bases at V and 2 bases at J; junction bases unmatched: 6. Germline-derived CDR1 and CDR2 are WNHNN and SYGVQD (reference sequence). CDR3 nucleotide sequence: TGCGCCAGCAGTGAGAGGGCGGGAGGCTCCACAGATACGCAGTATTTT. Amino acid sequence: CASSERAGGSTDTQYF.

This clone appeared a few times. V and J are TRBV18 and TRBJ1-3; D unresolved. Trimming took off 0 bases at V and 3 bases at J, with 18 bases between the two ends. Germline V gene sequence: CDR1 KGHSH, CDR2 LQKENI. The CDR3 is 18 residues long. CDR3 nucleotides: TGTGCCAGCTCACCACCTTCTGGCAGGTACTTTTTTGGAAACACCATATATTTT. This sequence encodes CASSPPSGRYFFGNTIYF.

Points on this clone: Different DNA sequences within this sample yield the same CDR3. The CDR3 here is CASSESQRQGVAFF. In nucleotides, the CDR3 is TGCGCCAGCAGTGAGTCACAACGACAGGGGGTAGCTTTCTTT. The J gene is TRBJ1-1, the V gene TRBV10-2; 9 bases are a match to TRBD1. The CDR3 has 14 residues. V dropped 0 bases and J dropped 10; count of bases not matched to a gene: 6. Germline V CDR1 and CDR2: WSHSY, SAAADI.

The rearrangement links TRBV20-1 to TRBJ1-1; D is possibly TRBD1 (6 bases). The CDR3 length is 11 residues. Germline CDR1 and CDR2: DFQATT and SNEGSKA (reference sequence). CDR3 in DNA: TGCAACGGACAGCTGAACACTGAAGCTTTCTTT. Translation gives CNGQLNTEAFF.

The V gene is TRBV2, the J gene TRBJ1-1, with D uncertain. CDR1 and CDR2 from the germline V gene are SNHLY and FYNNEI. The CDR3 extends over 13 amino acids. V dropped 6 bases and J dropped 1 base, with 9 bases sitting between them. CDR3 region: CASSGRQNTEAFF. CDR3 nucleotide sequence: TGTGCCAGCAGCGGGAGACAGAACACTGAAGCTTTCTTT.

The chain has TRBV4-1 and TRBJ1-2, with 10 bases fitting TRBD1. With V trimmed by 3 bases and J by 4 bases, 8 bases remained unmatched. Germline CDR1 reads MGHRA; CDR2 reads YSYEKL. This CDR3 spans 16 amino acids. CDR3 amino acids: CASSHLLTGGFYGYTF. The CDR3 DNA reads TGCGCCAGCAGCCATTTGCTGACAGGGGGCTTCTATGGCTACACCTTC.

The rearrangement joins TRBV6-5 to TRBJ2-7; weak D call: TRBD2 (6 bases). V gave up 5 bases and J gave up 4 bases, with 15 bases separating them. Germline values: CDR1 MNHEY, CDR2 SVGAGI. This CDR3 is 14 amino acids long. CDR3 nucleotides: TGTGCCAGCAGTACCTCCGCCCGGGGGTACGAGCAGTACTTC. Its protein product is CASSTSARGYEQYF.